A single sample gave rise to the 15 T cell receptor beta chains below, sequenced in a study of blood T cell repertoires in COVID-19. Assay used: immunoSEQ multiplex PCR; TCRdb lists only in-frame clones, some missing. The table includes about 100,000 clones, 80% to 90% detected once. Sequenced sample: peripheral blood. The receptors here all came from a human donor in a cohort sampled during active COVID-19.

The chain employs TRBV9 and TRBJ1-2, with D possibly TRBD1 on 5 matching bases. Per germline, CDR1 SGDLS and CDR2 YYNGEE. The V end was cut by 0 bases, the J end by 0 bases, with 15 bases between. The CDR3 runs to 17 residues. CDR3 loop: CASSVGGGAPANYGYTF. The CDR3 bases are TGTGCCAGCAGCGTAGGAGGCGGGGCCCCAGCTAACTATGGCTACACCTTC.

Concerning this clone: The same CDR3 arises from other DNA sequences in this sample as well. The rearrangement uses TRBV14 and TRBJ1-1; D is unresolved. With 6 bases removed from V and 1 base from J, the gap between germline ends came to 9 bases. CDR1 is SGHDN and CDR2 is FVKESK in the germline V gene. The CDR3 is 13 amino acids. The CDR3 nucleotides read TGTGCCAGCAGTGCGGATTGGAACACTGAAGCTTTCTTT. Translated: CASSADWNTEAFF.

The chain has TRBV6-1 and TRBJ1-2, with D hard to call. This CDR3 has 16 residues. V was cut by 0 bases and J by 4 bases, with 15 bases left in between. Germline CDR1 is MNHNS and CDR2 is SASEGT. The CDR3 DNA sequence: TGTGCCAGCAGTGAAGCGGGAGCAACCGGTGGCTATGGCTACACCTTC. This sequence encodes CASSEAGATGGYGYTF.

The rearrangement joins TRBV30 to TRBJ1-1, with a possible D match to TRBD1 (5 bases). CDR3 size: 15 residues. Germline values: CDR1 GTSNPN, CDR2 SVGIG (reference sequence). V lost 4 bases and J lost 4, with 19 bases in between. CDR3 in amino acids: CAWTRGVVGGTEAFF. CDR3 bases: TGTGCCTGGACTCGAGGGGTGGTGGGGGGCACTGAAGCTTTCTTT.

The genes are TRBV7-9 and TRBJ2-3; TRBD1 might be the D (5 bases). V lost 5 bases, J lost 1 base, and 13 bases lay in between. Germline V lookup: CDR1 SEHNR, CDR2 FQNEAQ (reference sequence). The CDR3 has 15 amino acids. The DNA for the CDR3 is TGTGCCAGCAGCGGCTACCTGACAGGCACAGATACGCAGTATTTT. This translates into CASSGYLTGTDTQYF.

This chain joins TRBV9 and TRBJ1-4; D remains ambiguous. The CDR3 is 13 residues long. V was shortened by 7 bases and J by 0 bases, with 7 bases between the two germline ends. Germline assignment: CDR1 SGDLS and CDR2 YYNGEE. CDR3 DNA sequence: TGTGCCAGCGGTGGAGCAACTAATGAAAAACTGTTTTTT. Encoded protein: CASGGATNEKLFF.

The DNA for the CDR3 is TGTGCCAGCAGCTTGAGCGGGCTGTCAGAGACCCAGTACTTC. Its translation is CASSLSGLSETQYF. V usage is TRBV5-6 and J usage is TRBJ2-5; TRBD2 is a possible D gene (6 bases). Germline-derived CDR1 and CDR2 are SGHDT and YYEEEE. The CDR3 is 14 residues long. The V end lost 1 base, the J end lost 4 bases, and 11 bases lay between the germline ends.

V and J are TRBV28 and TRBJ2-7, with D possibly being TRBD2 (6 bases). The CDR3 length is 15 residues. Per the germline V gene, CDR1 is MDHEN and CDR2 is SYDVKM. The V end lost 6 bases, the J end lost 0 bases, and 15 bases lay between the germline ends. CDR3 in DNA: TGTGCCAGCAGACTTAGCGGAATGAGCTCCTACGAGCAGTACTTC. This codes for CASRLSGMSSYEQYF.

The V call is TRBV27, the J call TRBJ2-3; 7 bases agree with TRBD1. This CDR3 spans 16 amino acids. V gave up 5 bases and J gave up 0 bases; unmatched junction bases: 8. CDR1 MNHEY and CDR2 SMNVEV come from the germline V gene (reference sequence). The CDR3 sequence is CASSAYRGRSTDTQYF. In DNA form, the CDR3 reads TGTGCCAGCAGTGCATACAGGGGTCGTAGCACAGATACGCAGTATTTT.

V and J are TRBV7-2 and TRBJ2-2; 12 nucleotides align to TRBD2. The germline V gene has CDR1 SGHTA and CDR2 FQGNSA. The V and J ends lost 5 bases and 5 bases, in that order; junction bases with no gene match: 6. The CDR3 is made up of 16 amino acids. CDR3 protein: CASSALAGGRTGELFF. The CDR3 DNA follows: TGTGCCAGCAGCGCCCTAGCGGGGGGGCGGACCGGGGAGCTGTTTTTT.

The CDR3 region is CATSDLTGGSGTVGEQFF. DNA of the CDR3: TGTGCCACCAGTGATTTAACCGGGGGGAGCGGGACCGTGGGTGAGCAGTTCTTC. The J gene is TRBJ2-1, the V gene TRBV24-1, with 7 bases lining up with TRBD2. Trimming removed 1 base from V and 9 bases from J; junction bases left unmatched: 17. Per the germline V gene, CDR1 is KGHDR and CDR2 is SFDVKD. The CDR3 consists of 18 residues.

The chain is built from TRBV28 and TRBJ1-5; possible D gene TRBD1, 5 bases. The CDR3 length is 15 residues. Trimming pared 2 bases from V and 2 bases from J, leaving 10 bases between. CDR1 and CDR2 from the germline V gene are MDHEN and SYDVKM. The CDR3 is CASSLRGNGNQPQHF. The CDR3 DNA reads TGTGCCAGCAGTTTAAGGGGAAACGGCAATCAGCCCCAGCATTTT.

This clone has more than one count but fewer than ten. This sequence joins TRBV30 and TRBJ2-1; 8 bases are a match to TRBD1. Germline CDR1 and CDR2: GTSNPN and SVGIG (reference sequence). V shed 5 bases and J 15 bases; nucleotides not matched to a gene: 21. This CDR3 contains 15 residues. As DNA, the CDR3 is TGTGCCTGGGGACGTCAGGACTTCGGACAGGGAAGAGGGTTCTTC. Translating it yields CAWGRQDFGQGRGFF.

In nucleotides, the CDR3 is TGTGCCAGCAGCTTAGTTATGTTGGGACAGGGTTCCTACGAGCAGTACTTC. Its protein product is CASSLVMLGQGSYEQYF. J is TRBJ2-7 and V is TRBV11-2; TRBD1 aligns across 9 bases. V lost 1 base and J lost 1; bases outside the gene matches: 8. The CDR3 totals 17 residues. CDR1 is SGHAT, CDR2 FQNNGV, per germline.

The genes are TRBV7-2 and TRBJ2-1, with 10 bases aligning to TRBD2. Per germline, CDR1 SGHTA and CDR2 FQGNSA. V dropped 1 base and J dropped 6; count of bases not matched to a gene: 12. The CDR3 runs 18 residues. CDR3: CASSLVFSGAGGPNEQFF. The CDR3 DNA is TGTGCCAGCAGCTTAGTGTTCAGTGGAGCGGGAGGGCCCAATGAGCAGTTCTTC.